What follows are 4 T cell receptor beta chains derived from one specimen sequenced in a study of tumor-infiltrating lymphocytes in primary liver carcinoma. cDNA specific to TCR beta was made from approximately 0.55 ug of total RNA, with a constant-region primer employed for priming. Investigators got TCR beta libraries out of three nested multiplex PCR rounds, done with slightly modified ARM-PCR. Two initial PCR rounds of approximately 10 cycles each paired TRBV1-TRBV30 forward primers with a C-beta reverse primer. Each CDR3 protein gets one entry after TCRdb re-called the multiplex PCR reads with MiXCR. The sample lists a few hundred thousand distinct CDR3 sequences, nearly 60% occurring once. Blood RNA originated from unsorted whole blood, with germline DNA additionally extracted. What was sequenced was peripheral blood. The source is a woman in her thirties with primary liver carcinoma and hepatitis B virus infection.

This clonotype showed up just a few times. The chain links TRBV7-9 to TRBJ1-2, with no clear D. V was trimmed by 3 bases and J by 8 bases, leaving 16 bases between them. The CDR3 covers 14 residues. CDR1 and CDR2 (germline): SEHNR, FQNEAQ (reference sequence). CDR3 in DNA: TGTGCCAGCAGCTTCTTCCTGTTGGCCAGCGGCTACACCTTC. Translating gives CASSFFLLASGYTF.

A remark on this clonotype: This may be a read error: a much more frequent sequence differs by one nucleotide. The chain links TRBV5-4 to TRBJ2-1, with D perhaps TRBD2 (6 bases). CDR3 length equals 15 residues. The germline CDR1 and CDR2 sequences are SGHNT and YYREEE (reference sequence). Here the CDR3 DNA reads TGTGCCGGCAGCTTGGCGACTAGGGGTCGGAATGAGCAGTTCTTC. Amino acids: CAGSLATRGRNEQFF.

As regards this clonotype: The junction differs from germline at one of its ends, possibly a read error. The gene calls are TRBV11-2 and TRBJ2-1, with D possibly being TRBD2 (8 bases). The germline V gene encodes CDR1 SGHAT and CDR2 FQNNGV. The CDR3 extends over 14 amino acids. DNA for the CDR3: TGTGCCAGTAGCGGGAAGCAAAGGGACAGTGAGCAGCTCTTC. It is translated as CASSGKQRDSEQLF.

In this sample, this clonotype turned up many times. The chain combines TRBV11-3 with TRBJ2-5; TRBD1 matches at 10 bases. The CDR3 runs to 15 residues. Germline values: CDR1 SGHNT, CDR2 YENEEA. V was pared by 7 bases and J by 6 bases, with 11 bases of the junction left unmatched. The CDR3 region is CASTLTGGARQTQYF. DNA for the CDR3: TGTGCCAGCACCTTGACAGGGGGCGCAAGGCAGACCCAGTACTTC.